This entry concerns a single T cell receptor beta chain. What it binds is not known. Per germline, CDR1 LNHDA and CDR2 SQIVND (reference sequence). V lost 9 bases and J 0 bases, leaving 6 bases between the germline ends. This CDR3 region has 11 residues. Following autologous stem cell transplantation, relapse occurred in every patient, and exposure to brentuximab vedotin varied. Patients' outcomes at their best amounted to complete response, partial response or progressive disease. The data derive from a study of PD-1 blockade in classical Hodgkin lymphoma. Measured with immunoSEQ multiplex PCR; TCRdb has only the in-frame clones, and not every one. The sample has tens of thousands of clones, 88% seen once. Study-level results: By C4D1, diversity of CD4+ TCRs had risen significantly, whereas that of CD8+ TCRs had not. Newly diagnosed patients reportedly trailed healthy donors in baseline TCR diversity.

The origin of this receptor is a human donor with classical Hodgkin lymphoma. This rearrangement joins TRBV19 to TRBJ2-7; possibly TRBD1 for D (5 bases). This material consisted of peripheral blood mononuclear cells (PBMCs), taken before the second cycle of nivolumab. The CDR3 protein is CASGHSYEQYF. CDR3 bases: TGTGCCAGCGGACACTCCTACGAGCAGTACTTC.